A selection of T cell receptor beta chains follows, all from one sample in a study of OX40 agonist ivuxolimab in advanced cancers. The method was immunoSEQ multiplex PCR; TCRdb's version includes in-frame clones alone and lacks a portion of them. This table holds nearly 80,000 clones, approximately 84% found once. This sample comprised CD4+ or CD8+ T cells sorted from blood, obtained in a trial of the OX40 agonist ivuxolimab. Every receptor here comes from an adult with an advanced solid tumor such as melanoma, head and neck, liver or kidney cancer. Each CDR3 is given with its conserved first and last residue.

j_call v_call cdr3_aa
TRBJ2-4 TRBV5-1 CASSSSGGLGKNIQYF
. TRBV11-2 CASSLYATSGSRDYEQYF
TRBJ1-2 TRBV7-2 CASSPMTGGDYGYTF
TRBJ1-5 TRBV6-5 CASSNRGLSNQPQHF
TRBJ2-3 TRBV20-1 CNARTRTQYF
TRBJ2-3 TRBV29-1 CSVAPPSGTDTQYF
TRBJ2-1 TRBV6-4 CASSSQQGQGEQFF
TRBJ1-5 TRBV2 CASRIRSGGNQPQHF
TRBJ2-7 TRBV4-2 CASSPRQGLYEQYF
TRBJ2-5 TRBV14 CASSPRGLAGGQETQYF
TRBJ2-2 TRBV30 CAWSTDGTGELFF
TRBJ2-2 TRBV19 CASSITLHTGELFF
TRBJ1-5 TRBV10-3 CAISDSSNQPQHF
TRBJ1-1 TRBV5-1 CASSLPSGSSTEAFF
TRBJ1-5 TRBV7-2 CASSLVGGTNQPQHF
TRBJ1-5 TRBV30 CAWSEGLSNQPQHF
TRBJ2-7 TRBV4-1 CASSHPAQGWGDGEQYF
TRBJ2-7 TRBV6-6 CASSRGTGLPYEQYF
TRBJ1-3 TRBV9 CASSVGPGGANRFVGNTIYF
TRBJ2-3 TRBV15 CATSRVEGGGTDTQYF
TRBJ1-2 TRBV5-4 CASSLGTNYGYTF
TRBJ1-5 TRBV5-6 CASSFRQGSNQPQHF
TRBJ1-1 TRBV5-1 CASSFRQGASTEAFF
TRBJ2-1 TRBV7-2 CASSSLAGGPNEQFF
TRBJ2-7 TRBV5-4 CASSFNQYEQYF
TRBJ1-4 TRBV4-1 CASSLFSGSGEKLFF
TRBJ2-7 TRBV7-9 CASNPLGTGVEQYF
TRBJ1-5 TRBV7-2 CASSLGGGRRQPQHF
TRBJ1-1 TRBV5-1 CASSLEQGAIKNTEAFF
TRBJ2-7 TRBV4-1 CASSQVFTSGRGSYEQYF
TRBJ1-5 TRBV5-8 CASSLAQGSNQPQHF
TRBJ1-5 TRBV5-6 CASSSEGRAPLGQPQHF
TRBJ1-5 TRBV15 CATSRVNQPQHF
TRBJ2-3 TRBV6-1 CASSEGPFLDTQYF
TRBJ2-5 TRBV11-3 CASSLAGGGPGETQYF
TRBJ2-5 TRBV9 CASSVAGGRAMETQYF
TRBJ1-4 TRBV10-3 CAISPGTGISAGEKLFF
TRBJ1-5 TRBV7-2 CASSLGGREQPQHF
TRBJ1-6 TRBV5-1 CASSIDRGNSPLHF
TRBJ1-6 TRBV6-6 CAARPGADNNSPLHF
TRBJ2-2 TRBV28 CASSRTGGGPGELFF
TRBJ2-1 TRBV5-4 CASRSTQGKINEQFF
TRBJ1-6 TRBV4-1 CASSEINLGFSYNSPLHF
TRBJ2-6 TRBV6-4 CASSDQPDSGANVLTF
TRBJ1-2 TRBV5-1 CASSLQGAIDYGYTF
TRBJ1-6 TRBV28 CASTGQYNSPLHF
TRBJ1-1 TRBV4-1 CASSQDPAGNTEAFF
TRBJ2-1 TRBV5-5 CASSYYSGTSNEQFF
TRBJ2-3 TRBV18 CASSPQVLSTDTQYF